This TCR beta chain stems from a study of radiotherapy plus CTLA-4 blockade in lung cancer. The protocol was immunoSEQ multiplex PCR, while the TCRdb copy is restricted to in-frame clones and leaves out a portion. The sample lists roughly 45,000 clones; roughly 60% were seen once. With 8 bases removed from V and 4 bases from J, the gap between germline ends came to 8 bases. The CDR3 has 10 residues. Germline V gene data show CDR1 as SQVTM and CDR2 as ANQGSEA. The chain employs TRBV29-1 and TRBJ1-1; the D gene is possibly TRBD1 (5 bases). Material: peripheral blood, obtained from a patient treated with radiotherapy plus ipilimumab. The clonotype was recovered from a human donor with non-small cell lung cancer who had a partial response to radiotherapy plus ipilimumab. The CDR3 nucleotides read TGCAGCTCGGACATCACTGAAGCTTTCTTT. Protein product: CSSDITEAFF.